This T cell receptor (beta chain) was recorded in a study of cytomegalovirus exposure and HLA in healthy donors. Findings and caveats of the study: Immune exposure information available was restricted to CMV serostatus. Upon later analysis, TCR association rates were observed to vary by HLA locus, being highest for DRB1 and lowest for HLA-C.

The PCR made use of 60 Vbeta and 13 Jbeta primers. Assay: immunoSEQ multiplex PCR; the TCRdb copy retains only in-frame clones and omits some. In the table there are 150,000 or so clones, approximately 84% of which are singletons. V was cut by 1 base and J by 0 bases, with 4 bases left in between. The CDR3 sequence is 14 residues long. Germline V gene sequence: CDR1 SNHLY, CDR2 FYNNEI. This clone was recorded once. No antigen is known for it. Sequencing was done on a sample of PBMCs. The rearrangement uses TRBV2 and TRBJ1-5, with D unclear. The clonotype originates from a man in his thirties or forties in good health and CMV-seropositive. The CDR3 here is CASSEDSSNQPQHF. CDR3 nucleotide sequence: TGTGCCAGCAGTGAAGATAGTAGCAATCAGCCCCAGCATTTT.